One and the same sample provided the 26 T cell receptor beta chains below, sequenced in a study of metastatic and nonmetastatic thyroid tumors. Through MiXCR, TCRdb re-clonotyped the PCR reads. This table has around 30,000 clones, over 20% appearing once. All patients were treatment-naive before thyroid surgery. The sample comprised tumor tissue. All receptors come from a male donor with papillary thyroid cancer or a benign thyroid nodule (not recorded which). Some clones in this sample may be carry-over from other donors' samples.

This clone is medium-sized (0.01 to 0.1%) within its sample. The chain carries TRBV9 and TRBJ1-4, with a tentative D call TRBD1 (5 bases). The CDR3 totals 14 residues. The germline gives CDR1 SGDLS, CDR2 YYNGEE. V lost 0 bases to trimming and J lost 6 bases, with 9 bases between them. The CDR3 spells CASSVGEGDEKLFF. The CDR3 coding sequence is TGTGCCAGCAGCGTAGGGGAAGGGGATGAAAAACTGTTTTTT.

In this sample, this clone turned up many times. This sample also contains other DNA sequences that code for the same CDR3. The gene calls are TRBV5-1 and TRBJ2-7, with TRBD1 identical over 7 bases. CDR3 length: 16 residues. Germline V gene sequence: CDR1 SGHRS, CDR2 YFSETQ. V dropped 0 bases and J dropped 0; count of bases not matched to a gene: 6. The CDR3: CASSLGWTGSSYEQYF. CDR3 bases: TGCGCCAGCAGCTTGGGGTGGACAGGCAGCTCCTACGAGCAGTACTTC.

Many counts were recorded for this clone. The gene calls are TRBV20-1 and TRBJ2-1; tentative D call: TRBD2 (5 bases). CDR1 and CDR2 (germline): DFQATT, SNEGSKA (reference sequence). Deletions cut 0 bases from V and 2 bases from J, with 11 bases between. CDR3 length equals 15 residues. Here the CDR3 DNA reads TGCAGTGCTAGAGATGAGAGGCGGGCCTACAATGAGCAGTTCTTC. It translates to CSARDERRAYNEQFF.

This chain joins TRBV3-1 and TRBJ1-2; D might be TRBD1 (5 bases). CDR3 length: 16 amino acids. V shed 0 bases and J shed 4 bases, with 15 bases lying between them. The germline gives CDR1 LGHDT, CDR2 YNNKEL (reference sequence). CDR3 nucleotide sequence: TGTGCCAGCAGCCAAGATATTGGGCAGGGAGGCTATGGCTACACCTTC. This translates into CASSQDIGQGGYGYTF.

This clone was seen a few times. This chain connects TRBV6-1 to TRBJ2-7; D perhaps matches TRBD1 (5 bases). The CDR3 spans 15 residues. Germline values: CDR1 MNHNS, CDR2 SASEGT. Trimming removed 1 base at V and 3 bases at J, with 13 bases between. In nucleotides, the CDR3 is TGTGCCAGCAGTGAAGTGGGGTTCAGGGACTACGAGCAGTACTTC. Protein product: CASSEVGFRDYEQYF.

The CDR3 DNA sequence: TGTGCCAGCAGCTTAGGTCGTCCCGGGACAGGGTTCCAGTCGTATGAAAAACTGTTTTTT. The encoded protein is CASSLGRPGTGFQSYEKLFF. J is TRBJ1-4 and V is TRBV11-2; 9 bases are a match to TRBD1. The CDR3 is 20 residues long. The germline CDR1 and CDR2 sequences are SGHAT and FQNNGV. V was clipped by 1 base and J by 6 bases; unmatched bases: 18.

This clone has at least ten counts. In DNA, the CDR3 is TGTGCCAGCTCACAATCAGGACAGGGGAATTCACCCCTCCACTTT. It encodes CASSQSGQGNSPLHF. The chain employs TRBV18 and TRBJ1-6; 9 bases map to TRBD1. Germline V CDR1 and CDR2: KGHSH, LQKENI. With 4 bases clipped from V and 7 bases from J, the junction kept 5 bases outside the gene matches. The CDR3 length is 15 residues.

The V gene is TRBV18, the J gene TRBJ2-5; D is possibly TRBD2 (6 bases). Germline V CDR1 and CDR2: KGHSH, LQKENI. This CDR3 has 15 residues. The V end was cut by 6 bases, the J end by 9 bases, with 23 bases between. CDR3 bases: TGTGCCAGCTCCTCCGCGTTTGGAGGGACTGAGGCCCAGTACTTC. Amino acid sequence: CASSSAFGGTEAQYF.

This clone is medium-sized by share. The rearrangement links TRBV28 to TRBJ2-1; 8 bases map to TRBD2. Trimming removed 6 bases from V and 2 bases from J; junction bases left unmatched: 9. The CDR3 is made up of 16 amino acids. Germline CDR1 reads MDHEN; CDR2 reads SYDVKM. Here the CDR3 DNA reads TGTGCCAGCAGCTTGGGGGGCGGGAGGACCTACAATGAGCAGTTCTTC. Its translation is CASSLGGGRTYNEQFF.

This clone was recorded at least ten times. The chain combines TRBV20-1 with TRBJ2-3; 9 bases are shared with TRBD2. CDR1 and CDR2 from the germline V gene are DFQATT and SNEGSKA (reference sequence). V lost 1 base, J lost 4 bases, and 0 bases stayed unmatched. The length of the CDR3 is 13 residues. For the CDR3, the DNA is TGCAGTGCTAGAGTAGCGGGAGCAGATACGCAGTATTTT. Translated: CSARVAGADTQYF.

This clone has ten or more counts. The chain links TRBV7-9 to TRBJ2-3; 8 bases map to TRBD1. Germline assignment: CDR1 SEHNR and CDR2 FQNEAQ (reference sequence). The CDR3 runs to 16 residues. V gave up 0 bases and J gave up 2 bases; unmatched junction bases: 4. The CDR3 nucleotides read TGTGCCAGCAGCTTAGCCGACAGGGGATTCACAGATACGCAGTATTTT. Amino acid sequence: CASSLADRGFTDTQYF.

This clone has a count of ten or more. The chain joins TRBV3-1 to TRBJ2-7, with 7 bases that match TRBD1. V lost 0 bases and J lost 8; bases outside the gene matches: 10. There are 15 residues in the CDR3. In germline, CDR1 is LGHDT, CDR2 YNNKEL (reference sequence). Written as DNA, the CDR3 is TGTGCCAGCAGCCAAGATATAGAACAGGGGTTCAAGCAGTACTTC. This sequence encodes CASSQDIEQGFKQYF.

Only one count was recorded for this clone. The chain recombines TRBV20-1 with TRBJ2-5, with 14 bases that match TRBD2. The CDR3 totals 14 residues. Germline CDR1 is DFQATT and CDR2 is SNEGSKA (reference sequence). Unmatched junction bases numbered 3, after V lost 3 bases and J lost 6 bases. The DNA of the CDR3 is TGCAGTGCTAGCGGGACTAGCGGGAGCCAGACCCAGTACTTC. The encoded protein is CSASGTSGSQTQYF.

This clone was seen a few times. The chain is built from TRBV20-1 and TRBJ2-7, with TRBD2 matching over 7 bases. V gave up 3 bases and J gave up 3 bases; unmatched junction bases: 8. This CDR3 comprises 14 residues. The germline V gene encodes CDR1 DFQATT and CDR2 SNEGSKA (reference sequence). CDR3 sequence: CSARKRGGGYEQYV. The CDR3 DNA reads TGCAGTGCTAGGAAGCGGGGAGGAGGCTACGAGCAGTACGTC.

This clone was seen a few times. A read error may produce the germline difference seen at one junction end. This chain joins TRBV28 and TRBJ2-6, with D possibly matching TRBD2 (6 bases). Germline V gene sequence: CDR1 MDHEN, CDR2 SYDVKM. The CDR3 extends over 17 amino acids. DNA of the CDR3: TGTGCCAGCAGTGCCAAATTCATGGGGACTGGGGCCAACGCCCTGACTTTC. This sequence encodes CASSAKFMGTGANALTF.

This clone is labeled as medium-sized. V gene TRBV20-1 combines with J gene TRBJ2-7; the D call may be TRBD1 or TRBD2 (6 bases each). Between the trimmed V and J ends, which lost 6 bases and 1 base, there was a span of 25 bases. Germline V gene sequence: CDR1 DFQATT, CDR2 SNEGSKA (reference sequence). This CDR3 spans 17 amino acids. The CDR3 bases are TGCAGTGCAGAGGGACATCCGGCAGCGGGTAGTTCCTACGAGCAGTACTTC. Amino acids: CSAEGHPAAGSSYEQYF.

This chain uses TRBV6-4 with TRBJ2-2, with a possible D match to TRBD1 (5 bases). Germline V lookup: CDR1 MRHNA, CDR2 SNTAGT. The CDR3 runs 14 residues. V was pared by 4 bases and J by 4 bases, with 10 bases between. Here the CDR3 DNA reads TGTGCCAGCAGTGGGGGCTCGGGCACCGGGGAGCTGTTTTTT. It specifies CASSGGSGTGELFF.

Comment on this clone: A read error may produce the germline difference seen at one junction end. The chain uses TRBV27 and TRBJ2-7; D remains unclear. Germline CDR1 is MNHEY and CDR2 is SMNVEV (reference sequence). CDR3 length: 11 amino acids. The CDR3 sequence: CASRAVNDQYF. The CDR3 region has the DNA TGTGCCAGCAGGGCAGTAAACGATCAGTACTTC.

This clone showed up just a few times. Here the CDR3 DNA reads TGTGCCAGCAGTCCTTTGAGGGGGACACTACGCACCGGGGAGCTGTTTTTT. It is translated as CASSPLRGTLRTGELFF. This chain uses TRBV6-2 or TRBV6-3 with TRBJ2-2; D possibly corresponds to TRBD1 (6 bases). V lost 5 bases and J 4 bases, leaving 20 bases between the germline ends. Germline CDR1 is MNHEY and CDR2 is SVGEGT. The CDR3 consists of 17 residues.

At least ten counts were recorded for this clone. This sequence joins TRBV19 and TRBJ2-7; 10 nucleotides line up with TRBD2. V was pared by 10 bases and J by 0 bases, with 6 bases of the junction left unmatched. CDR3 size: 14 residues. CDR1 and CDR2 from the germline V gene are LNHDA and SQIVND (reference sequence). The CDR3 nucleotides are TGTGCCACCAGAAGCGGGGGGGGCTCCTACGAGCAGTACTTC. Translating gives CATRSGGGSYEQYF.

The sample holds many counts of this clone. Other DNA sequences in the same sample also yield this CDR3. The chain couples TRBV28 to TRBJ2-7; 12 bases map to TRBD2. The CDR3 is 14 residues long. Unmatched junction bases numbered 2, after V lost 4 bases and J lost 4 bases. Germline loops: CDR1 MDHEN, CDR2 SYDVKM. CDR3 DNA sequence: TGTGCCAGCAGTTACCTAGCGGGAGGGTACGAGCAGTACTTC. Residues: CASSYLAGGYEQYF.

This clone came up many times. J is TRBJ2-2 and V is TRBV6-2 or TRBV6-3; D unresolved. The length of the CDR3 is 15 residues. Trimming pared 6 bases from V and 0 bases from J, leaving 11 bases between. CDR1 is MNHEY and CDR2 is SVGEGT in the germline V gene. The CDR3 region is CASSPWTPNTGELFF. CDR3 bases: TGTGCCAGCAGCCCATGGACCCCGAACACCGGGGAGCTGTTTTTT.

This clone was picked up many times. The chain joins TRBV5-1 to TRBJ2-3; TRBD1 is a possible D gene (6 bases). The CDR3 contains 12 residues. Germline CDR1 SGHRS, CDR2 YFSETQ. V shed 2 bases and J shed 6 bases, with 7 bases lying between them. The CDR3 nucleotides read TGCGCCAGCAGCTTTACAGGGGATACGCAGTATTTT. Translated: CASSFTGDTQYF.

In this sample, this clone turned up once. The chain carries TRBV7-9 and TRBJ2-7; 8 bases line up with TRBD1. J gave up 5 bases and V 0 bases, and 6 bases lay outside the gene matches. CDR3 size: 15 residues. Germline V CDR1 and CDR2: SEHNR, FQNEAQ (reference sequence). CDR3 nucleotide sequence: TGTGCCAGCAGCTTAGCGGCAGGGGGCCACAACGAGCAGTACTTC. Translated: CASSLAAGGHNEQYF.

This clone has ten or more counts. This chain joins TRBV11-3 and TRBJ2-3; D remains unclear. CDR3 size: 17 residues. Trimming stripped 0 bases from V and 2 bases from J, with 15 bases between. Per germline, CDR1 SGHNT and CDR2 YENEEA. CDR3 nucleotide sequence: TGTGCCAGCAGCTTAGAGCTGACACCTCGCCCCACAGATACGCAGTATTTT. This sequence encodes CASSLELTPRPTDTQYF.

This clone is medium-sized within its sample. CDR3 nucleotide sequence: TGTGCCAGTAGTAAGACTAGCGGGAGAAACAATGAGCAGTTCTTC. Its protein is CASSKTSGRNNEQFF. The genes are TRBV19 and TRBJ2-1, with 12 bases aligning to TRBD2. Germline assignment: CDR1 LNHDA and CDR2 SQIVND (reference sequence). There are 15 residues in the CDR3. With 4 bases clipped from V and 5 bases from J, the junction kept 3 bases outside the gene matches.